Presented here are 5 T cell receptor beta chains from one specimen sequenced in a study of blood T cell repertoires in COVID-19. Sequenced by immunoSEQ multiplex PCR; TCRdb stores in-frame clones only, minus some. The sample carries around 150,000 clones, approximately 86% recorded once. The sequenced sample consisted of peripheral blood. These TCRs come from a man aged 18 to 29 with acute or convalescent COVID-19.

The CDR3 region has the DNA TGTGCCAGCAGTGAAGATTGGTCAGCTCGCGGGCCCCAGCATTTT. This sequence encodes CASSEDWSARGPQHF. This chain connects TRBV6-1 to TRBJ1-5; D not certain. V was cut by 1 base and J by 9 bases, with 16 bases left in between. Germline V gives CDR1 MNHNS, CDR2 SASEGT. The CDR3 consists of 15 residues.

This clone has only one observation. This sequence joins TRBV7-7 and TRBJ1-4, with D uncertain. Germline CDR1 reads SSHAT; CDR2 reads FNYEAQ (reference sequence). The CDR3 sequence is 12 residues long. Trimming stripped 5 bases from V and 5 bases from J, with 6 bases between. The CDR3 DNA reads as TGTGCCAGCAGCCCCGGGAATGAAAAACTGTTTTTT. Amino acids: CASSPGNEKLFF.

The rearrangement links TRBV11-2 to TRBJ2-7; TRBD1 aligns across 9 bases. Trimming took 1 base from V and 6 from J; bases not matched to a gene: 4. CDR3 length: 14 residues. Germline V gives CDR1 SGHAT, CDR2 FQNNGV. The CDR3 loop reads CASSLGSDRGEQYF. CDR3 coding DNA: TGTGCCAGCAGCTTAGGGTCGGACAGGGGCGAGCAGTACTTC. Variable domain in full (rest from reference TRBV11-2 and TRBJ2-7): EAGVAQSPRYKIIEKRQSVAFWCNPISGHATLYWYQQILGQGPKLLIQFQNNGVVDDSQLPKDRFSAERLKGVDSTLKIQPAKLEDSAVYLCASSLGSDRGEQYFGPGTRLTVT.

This chain joins TRBV18 and TRBJ1-2; possibly TRBD1 for D (6 bases). CDR1 is KGHSH, CDR2 LQKENI, per germline. The CDR3 contains 15 residues. Trimming removed 4 bases from V and 0 bases from J, with 12 bases in between. The CDR3 DNA follows: TGTGCCAGCTCACTTGTAAAGGGGGCTAACTATGGCTACACCTTC. The encoded protein is CASSLVKGANYGYTF.

The V gene is TRBV5-1, the J gene TRBJ2-5, with D unresolved. Trimming shortened V by 4 bases and J by 5 bases, and 15 bases separated the two germline ends. CDR1 and CDR2 (germline): SGHRS, YFSETQ. This CDR3 has 14 amino acids. CDR3 sequence (DNA): TGCGCCAGCAGCCCCTACTCCTCCAGGGAGACCCAGTACTTC. This sequence encodes CASSPYSSRETQYF.